The rows below give T cell receptor beta chains drawn from one sample of a study of OX40 agonist ivuxolimab in advanced cancers. Produced via immunoSEQ multiplex PCR; TCRdb's table is partial and in-frame only. The table shows about 45,000 clones, with around 93% occurring only once. Here the sequenced sample was CD4+ or CD8+ T cells sorted from blood, taken in a trial of the OX40 agonist ivuxolimab. The receptor source for this set is an adult with an advanced solid tumor such as melanoma, head and neck, liver or kidney cancer. Both conserved end residues are part of each CDR3. Each record gives: V gene, clone size, J gene, D gene, CDR3 length, CDR3 DNA, CDR3 protein. The D gene is left open where the match is weak. A row's size may be missing; if present it is once, few, many or a size class.

TRBV19	NA	TRBJ1-2	NA	19	TGTGCCAGTAGGACCATATTGACGACGTCCGGATTTGCTAACTATGGCTACACCTTC	CASRTILTTSGFANYGYTF
TRBV11-2	NA	TRBJ2-2	NA	11	TGTGCCAGCAGCTTGCCCGGGGAGCTGTTTTTT	CASSLPGELFF
TRBV7-9	NA	TRBJ1-5	TRBD1	15	TGTGCCAGCAGCTCGGTGGGACAGGGGTATCAGCCCCAGCATTTT	CASSSVGQGYQPQHF
TRBV11-1	NA	TRBJ2-7	NA	12	TGTGCCAGCAGCGCAGGGTCGTACGAGCAGTACTTC	CASSAGSYEQYF
TRBV7-9	NA	TRBJ2-5	TRBD1	15	TGTGCCAGCAGCTCCACAGGGGGTAGTTTCGAGACCCAGTACTTC	CASSSTGGSFETQYF
TRBV11-3	NA	TRBJ2-7	TRBD2	13	TGTGCCAGCAGCTTCAACCCGGGGGGCGAGCAGTACTTC	CASSFNPGGEQYF
TRBV29-1	NA	TRBJ2-1	TRBD1	20	TGCAGCGTGAAGGGACAGGGCGGAACGGGCGGGCGGAGCTCCTACAATGAGCAGTTCTTC	CSVKGQGGTGGRSSYNEQFF
TRBV9	NA	TRBJ2-2	TRBD2	17	TGTGCCAGCAGCGTCTCTAGCGGGGTGGGTTGGTCCGGGGAGCTGTTTTTT	CASSVSSGVGWSGELFF
TRBV5-1	NA	TRBJ2-3	TRBD2	16	TGCGCCAGCAGCTTTCGGCCAGCGGGAGCGTCAGATACGCAGTATTTT	CASSFRPAGASDTQYF
TRBV7-9	NA	TRBJ2-1	NA	14	TGTGCCAGTTGGGCGGTTCTCTCCTACAATGAGCAGTTCTTC	CASWAVLSYNEQFF
TRBV14	NA	TRBJ2-7	NA	13	TGTGCCAGCAGCCGGAGGGGGTACTACGAGCAGTACTTC	CASSRRGYYEQYF
TRBV6-5	NA	TRBJ2-1	TRBD2	15	TGTGCCAGCAGTTTTGGACTAGCGTTCGACAATGAGCAGTTCTTC	CASSFGLAFDNEQFF
TRBV7-9	NA	TRBJ2-1	NA	18	TGTGCCAGCAGCTTAACCCGAGGTCCTAGCGCTTCCTACAATGAGCAGTTCTTC	CASSLTRGPSASYNEQFF
TRBV6-5	NA	TRBJ2-7	TRBD1	15	TGTGCCAGCAGTTACCTGGACAGGGTATCCTACGAGCAGTACTTC	CASSYLDRVSYEQYF
TRBV11-2	NA	TRBJ2-7	NA	12	TGTGCCAGCAGCTTCTTTCGGGACGAGCAGTACTTC	CASSFFRDEQYF
TRBV29-1	NA	TRBJ2-1	TRBD2	16	TGCAGCGTTGAAGATAGCGGGGGAAGCTCCTACAATGAGCAGTTCTTC	CSVEDSGGSSYNEQFF
TRBV19	NA	TRBJ1-5	TRBD1	15	TGTGCCAGTAGTGCCCAGGACAGGGTAAATCAGCCCCAGCATTTT	CASSAQDRVNQPQHF
TRBV2	once	TRBJ2-3	NA	15	TGTGCCAGCAGTGAAGGAGCATCTGTCACAGATACGCAGTATTTT	CASSEGASVTDTQYF
TRBV13	NA	TRBJ2-1	NA	13	TGTGCCAGCAGATTAGCTAGCAACAATGAGCAGTTCTTC	CASRLASNNEQFF
TRBV27	NA	TRBJ2-3	TRBD2	14	TGTGCCAGCAGTTTAATACGGGGGGGGGATACGCAGTATTTT	CASSLIRGGDTQYF
TRBV27	NA	TRBJ1-5	NA	14	TGTGCCAGCAGCCCCGCGGGGAGCAATCAGCCCCAGCATTTT	CASSPAGSNQPQHF
TRBV6-1	NA	TRBJ2-7	TRBD1	17	TGTGCCAGCAGTGCTCCCCGGACAGGGGATTTCGAATACGAGCAGTACTTC	CASSAPRTGDFEYEQYF
TRBV6-5	NA	TRBJ2-7	NA	15	TGTGCCAGCAGTTACGGGGTAGCTCAAGCCTACGAGCAGTACTTC	CASSYGVAQAYEQYF
TRBV4-2	NA	TRBJ1-4	TRBD1	15	TGTGCCAGCAGACCCCTACAGGGGATAAATGAAAAACTGTTTTTT	CASRPLQGINEKLFF
TRBV5-1	NA	TRBJ1-1	NA	12	TGCGCCAGCAGCTTGCCCACCGAAGTTTCTTTCTTT	CASSLPTEVSFF
TRBV4-1	few	TRBJ1-5	NA	13	TGCGCCAGCAGCCGCGCATTGGATCAGCCCCAGCATTTT	CASSRALDQPQHF
TRBV2	NA	TRBJ2-1	TRBD1	14	TGTGCCAGCAGTTGGACAGGGGGCAGGGATGAGCAGTTCTTC	CASSWTGGRDEQFF
TRBV7-9	once	TRBJ2-3	TRBD1	15	TGTGCCAGCAGTGAGGGGCAGGGGGCGGCAGATACGCAGTATTTT	CASSEGQGAADTQYF
TRBV29-1	NA	TRBJ2-7	NA	13	TGCAGCGGGGCGACTGCGGCGGGGTACGAGCAGTACTTC	CSGATAAGYEQYF
TRBV5-6	NA	TRBJ2-7	NA	12	TGTGCCAGCAGCTTAATAGCCGGCGAGCAGTACTTC	CASSLIAGEQYF
TRBV21-1	NA	TRBJ2-1	NA	13	TGTGCCAGCAACAAAAACGATCAGGGTTTTCGGTTCTTC	CASNKNDQGFRFF
TRBV19	NA	TRBJ2-1	NA	15	TGTGCCAGTAGTATGGGCGGGAATTCCTACAATGAGCAGTTCTTC	CASSMGGNSYNEQFF
TRBV27	NA	TRBJ2-3	NA	12	TGTGCCAGCCGTCGGGGAACAGATACGCAGTATTTT	CASRRGTDTQYF
TRBV5-1	NA	TRBJ2-1	NA	16	TGCGCCAGCAGCTTGGCGGGGCAGTTCTCCTACAATGAGCAGTTCTTC	CASSLAGQFSYNEQFF
TRBV6-6	NA	TRBJ2-3	TRBD2	15	TGTGCCAGCAGTTACTACCAGCGGGAATCAGATACGCAGTATTTT	CASSYYQRESDTQYF
TRBV7-6	NA	TRBJ1-3	NA	15	TGTGCCAGCAGCTTAACGCAGAGCTCTGGAAACACCATATATTTT	CASSLTQSSGNTIYF
TRBV19	NA	TRBJ1-5	NA	17	TGTGCCAGTAGTATTGTGTGGGGCACGTATAGCAATCAGCCCCAGCATTTT	CASSIVWGTYSNQPQHF
TRBV5-1	NA	TRBJ2-7	TRBD2	15	TGCGCCAGCACCCTACTTAGCGGGAGTAGGTACGAGCAGTACTTC	CASTLLSGSRYEQYF
TRBV29-1	NA	TRBJ2-1	TRBD2	21	TGCAGCGTTGGGGGACTAGCGGGAGGGCCGCTTTCACCAAGCTCCTACAATGAGCAGTTCTTC	CSVGGLAGGPLSPSSYNEQFF
TRBV11-2	NA	TRBJ2-2	NA	16	TGTGCCAGCAGCTTAGGAGATCGGGCTATCACCGGGGAGCTGTTTTTT	CASSLGDRAITGELFF
TRBV5-5	NA	TRBJ2-1	NA	13	TGTGCCAGCAGCCAGGGGCCAAACAATGAGCAGTTCTTC	CASSQGPNNEQFF
TRBV28	NA	TRBJ2-3	NA	16	TGTGCCAGCAGTCCCCCGCGGGGTGCGAACCCAGATACGCAGTATTTT	CASSPPRGANPDTQYF
TRBV9	NA	TRBJ2-1	TRBD1	13	TGTGCCAGCAGCTCGGACAGGGGGTATGAGCAGTTCTTC	CASSSDRGYEQFF
TRBV7-9	NA	TRBJ2-4	TRBD1	13	TGTGCCAGCAGCCACGACAGGGTGCACATTCAGTACTTC	CASSHDRVHIQYF
TRBV28	NA	TRBJ1-5	NA	14	TGTGCCAGCAACCCTGGAGAGGGGATTCAGCCCCAGCATTTT	CASNPGEGIQPQHF